Listed here are 8 T cell receptor beta chains from one sample, sequenced in a study of siplizumab effects on memory and regulatory T cells. The repertoire was sequenced with immunoSEQ multiplex PCR; TCRdb's copy has only in-frame clones and lacks some. This repertoire shows approximately 110,000 clones, approximately 94% found once; its top ten account for around 0.29%. The specimen was CD4+ T cells sorted from blood. The receptor set was obtained from a human donor in good health.

The chain couples TRBV9 to TRBJ2-7; D uncertain. Germline CDR1 and CDR2: SGDLS and YYNGEE. V shed 0 bases and J shed 0 bases, with 10 bases lying between them. The CDR3 has 15 amino acids. In nucleotides, the CDR3 is TGTGCCAGCAGCGTAGCGGCTTCGAGCTCCTACGAGCAGTACTTC. Amino acids: CASSVAASSSYEQYF.

The chain joins TRBV6-4 to TRBJ2-3; 8 bases are shared with TRBD1. CDR1 and CDR2 from the germline V gene are MRHNA and SNTAGT. J lost 10 bases, V lost 6 bases, and 18 bases had no gene match. The length of the CDR3 is 16 residues. CDR3 DNA sequence: TGTGCCAGCAGAAAAGAGCCCGGACAGGGATTAGGGCCGCAGTATTTT. Its protein is CASRKEPGQGLGPQYF.

The genes are TRBV14 and TRBJ2-5, with D possibly TRBD2 on 6 matching bases. V was clipped by 2 bases and J by 4 bases, with 11 bases between them. This CDR3 contains 14 residues. Germline values: CDR1 SGHDN, CDR2 FVKESK. CDR3 sequence reads: CASSQLGLLETQYF. CDR3 DNA: TGTGCCAGCAGCCAACTAGGACTATTAGAGACCCAGTACTTC.

CDR3 sequence: CASSPPLLSSYNEQFF. In DNA, the CDR3 is TGTGCCAGCTCACCACCCTTGCTAAGCTCCTACAATGAGCAGTTCTTC. The chain couples TRBV18 to TRBJ2-1, with D hard to call. CDR3 length equals 16 residues. CDR1 is KGHSH, CDR2 LQKENI, per germline. V was pared by 0 bases and J by 0 bases, with 9 bases between.

The V call is TRBV7-2, the J call TRBJ1-2; a weak D match, TRBD1 (5 bases). Trimming removed 5 bases from V and 3 bases from J, with 13 bases in between. This CDR3 spans 14 amino acids. Germline V gives CDR1 SGHTA, CDR2 FQGNSA. CDR3 sequence: CASSHMAGYYGYTF. The CDR3 DNA follows: TGTGCCAGCAGCCACATGGCAGGGTACTATGGCTACACCTTC.

Comments on this clone: At one boundary the junction diverges from the germline segment, which might be a read error. The CDR3 protein is CASSPGDF. In nucleotides, the CDR3 is TGTGCCAGCAGCCCGGGAGACTTC. V is TRBV7-9 and J is TRBJ2-5; D may be TRBD2 (6 bases). CDR3 length: 8 residues. Germline assignment: CDR1 SEHNR and CDR2 FQNEAQ (reference sequence).

This clone was recorded once. The CDR3 is CASSPPTVNTEAFF. CDR3 nucleotide sequence: TGTGCCAGCAGCCCCCCGACAGTGAACACTGAAGCTTTCTTT. This chain links TRBV4-2 with TRBJ1-1, with D perhaps TRBD1 (5 bases). Germline CDR1 reads LGHNA; CDR2 reads YNFKEQ. V was shortened by 4 bases and J by 0 bases, with 9 bases between the two germline ends. The CDR3 length is 14 residues.

The chain combines TRBV19 with TRBJ1-2; D possibly corresponds to TRBD1 (5 bases). The V and J ends lost 0 bases and 4 bases respectively, with 9 bases between them. The germline CDR1 and CDR2 sequences are LNHDA and SQIVND (reference sequence). The CDR3 runs 14 residues. DNA for the CDR3: TGTGCCAGTAGTATAGATCCAGGGCGCTATGGCTACACCTTC. Its translation: CASSIDPGRYGYTF. Full variable domain (missing parts from reference TRBV19 and TRBJ1-2): DGGITQSPKYLFRKEGQNVTLSCEQNLNHDAMYWYRQDPGQGLRLIYYSQIVNDFQKGDIAEGYSVSREKKESFPLTVTSAQKNPTAFYLCASSIDPGRYGYTFGSGTRLTVV.